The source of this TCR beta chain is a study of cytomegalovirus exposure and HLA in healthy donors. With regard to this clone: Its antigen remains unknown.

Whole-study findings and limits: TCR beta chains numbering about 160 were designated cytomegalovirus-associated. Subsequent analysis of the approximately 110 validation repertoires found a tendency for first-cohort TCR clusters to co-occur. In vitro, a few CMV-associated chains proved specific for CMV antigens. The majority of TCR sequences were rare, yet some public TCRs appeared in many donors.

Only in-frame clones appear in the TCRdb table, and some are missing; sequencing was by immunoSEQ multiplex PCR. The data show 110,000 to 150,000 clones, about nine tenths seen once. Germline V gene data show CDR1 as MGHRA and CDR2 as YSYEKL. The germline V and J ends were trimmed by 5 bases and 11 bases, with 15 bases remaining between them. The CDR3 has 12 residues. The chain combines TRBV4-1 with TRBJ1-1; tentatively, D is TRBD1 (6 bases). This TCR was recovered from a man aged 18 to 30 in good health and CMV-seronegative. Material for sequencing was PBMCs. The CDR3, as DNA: TGCGCCAGCAGCAAACAGGGTATGACTGCTTTCTTT. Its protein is CASSKQGMTAFF.